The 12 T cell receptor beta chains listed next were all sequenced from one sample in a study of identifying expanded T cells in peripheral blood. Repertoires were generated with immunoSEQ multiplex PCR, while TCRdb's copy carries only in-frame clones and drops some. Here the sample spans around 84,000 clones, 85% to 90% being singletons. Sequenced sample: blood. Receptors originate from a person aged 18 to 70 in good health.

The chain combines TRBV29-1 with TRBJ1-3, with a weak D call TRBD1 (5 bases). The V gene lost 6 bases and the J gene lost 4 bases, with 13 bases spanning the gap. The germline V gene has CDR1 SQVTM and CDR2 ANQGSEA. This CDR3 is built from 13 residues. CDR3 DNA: TGCAGCGTCAGAACAGGTTCGGGAAACACCATATATTTT. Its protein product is CSVRTGSGNTIYF.

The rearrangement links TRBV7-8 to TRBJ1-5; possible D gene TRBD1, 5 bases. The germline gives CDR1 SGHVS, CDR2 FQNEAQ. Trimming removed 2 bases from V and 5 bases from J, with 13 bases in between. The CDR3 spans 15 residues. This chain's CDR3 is CASSLWTQTDQPQHF. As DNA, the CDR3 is TGTGCCAGCAGCTTATGGACCCAGACAGATCAGCCCCAGCATTTT.

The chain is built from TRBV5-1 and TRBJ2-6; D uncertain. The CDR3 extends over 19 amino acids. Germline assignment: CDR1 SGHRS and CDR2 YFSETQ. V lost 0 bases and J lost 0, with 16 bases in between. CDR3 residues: CASSLVATGRNSGANVLTF. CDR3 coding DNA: TGCGCCAGCAGCTTGGTCGCGACCGGACGGAACTCTGGGGCCAACGTCCTGACTTTC.

DNA of the CDR3: TGTGCCAGCAGCGGGGGACGGACTCACACCGGGGAGCTGTTTTTT. Translation gives CASSGGRTHTGELFF. The chain couples TRBV7-3 to TRBJ2-2; D is tentatively TRBD1 or TRBD2 (5 bases each). This CDR3 comprises 15 residues. V shed 5 bases and J shed 3 bases, with 13 bases lying between them. Per germline, CDR1 SGHTA and CDR2 FQGTGA. The whole variable domain, remainder taken from reference TRBV7-3 and TRBJ2-2, is GAGVSQTPSNKVTEKGKYVELRCDPISGHTALYWYRQSLGQGPEFLIYFQGTGAADDSGLPNDRFFAVRPEGSVSTLKIQRTERGDSAVYLCASSGGRTHTGELFFGEGSRLTVL.

CDR3 nucleotides: TGTGCCAGCAGCCCCACCCCCCCTGGGGGAGGCACTGAAGCTTTCTTT. It encodes CASSPTPPGGGTEAFF. The V gene is TRBV13, the J gene TRBJ1-1, with D possibly TRBD1 on 5 matching bases. The CDR3 loop spans 16 amino acids. The germline gives CDR1 PRHDT, CDR2 FYEKMQ (reference sequence). The V and J ends lost 5 bases and 4 bases respectively, with 20 bases between them.

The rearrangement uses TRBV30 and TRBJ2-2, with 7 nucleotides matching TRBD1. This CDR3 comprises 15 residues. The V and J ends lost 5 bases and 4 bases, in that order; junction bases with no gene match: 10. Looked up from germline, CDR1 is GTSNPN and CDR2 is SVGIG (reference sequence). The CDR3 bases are TGTGCCTGGGTGAACCAGAACAGGGGCACCGGGGAGCTGTTTTTT. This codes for CAWVNQNRGTGELFF.

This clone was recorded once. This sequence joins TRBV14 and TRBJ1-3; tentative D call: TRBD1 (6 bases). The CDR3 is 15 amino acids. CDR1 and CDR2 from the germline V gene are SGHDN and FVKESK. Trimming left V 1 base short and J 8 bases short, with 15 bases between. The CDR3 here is CASSQVDRGFDTIYF. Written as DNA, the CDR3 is TGTGCCAGCAGCCAAGTAGATAGGGGGTTCGACACCATATATTTT.

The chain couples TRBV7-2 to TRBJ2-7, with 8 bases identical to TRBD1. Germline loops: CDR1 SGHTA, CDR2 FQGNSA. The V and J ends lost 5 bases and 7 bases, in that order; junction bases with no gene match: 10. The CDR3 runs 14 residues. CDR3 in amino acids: CASSMDRVAREQYF. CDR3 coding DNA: TGTGCCAGCAGCATGGACAGGGTAGCGAGGGAGCAGTACTTC.

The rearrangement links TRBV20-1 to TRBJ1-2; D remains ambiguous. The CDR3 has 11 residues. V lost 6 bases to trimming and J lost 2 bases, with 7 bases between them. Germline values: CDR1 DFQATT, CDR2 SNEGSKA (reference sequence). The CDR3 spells CSAPDNYGYTF. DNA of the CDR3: TGCAGTGCGCCCGACAACTATGGCTACACCTTC.

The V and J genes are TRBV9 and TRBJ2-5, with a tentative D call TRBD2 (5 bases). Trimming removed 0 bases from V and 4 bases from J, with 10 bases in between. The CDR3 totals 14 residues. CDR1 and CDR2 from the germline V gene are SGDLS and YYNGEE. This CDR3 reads CASSVGSGAETQYF. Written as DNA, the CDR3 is TGTGCCAGCAGCGTAGGGAGCGGCGCAGAGACCCAGTACTTC.

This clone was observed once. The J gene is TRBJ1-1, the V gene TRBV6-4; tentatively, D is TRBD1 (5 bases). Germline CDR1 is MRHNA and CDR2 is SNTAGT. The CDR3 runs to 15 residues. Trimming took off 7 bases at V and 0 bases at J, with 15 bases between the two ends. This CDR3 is CASKAEGEMNTEAFF. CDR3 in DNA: TGTGCCAGCAAAGCTGAAGGGGAAATGAACACTGAAGCTTTCTTT.

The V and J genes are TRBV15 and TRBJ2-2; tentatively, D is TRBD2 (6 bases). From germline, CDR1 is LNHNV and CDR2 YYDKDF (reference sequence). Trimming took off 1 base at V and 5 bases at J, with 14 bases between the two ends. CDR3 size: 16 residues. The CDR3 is CATSRARGSRTGELFF. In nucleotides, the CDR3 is TGTGCCACCAGCAGAGCCCGGGGGAGTCGAACCGGGGAGCTGTTTTTT. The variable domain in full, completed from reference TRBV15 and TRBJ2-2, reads DAMVIQNPRYQVTQFGKPVTLSCSQTLNHNVMYWYQQKSSQAPKLLFHYYDKDFNNEADTPDNFQSRRPNTSFCFLDIRSPGLGDTAMYLCATSRARGSRTGELFFGEGSRLTVL.